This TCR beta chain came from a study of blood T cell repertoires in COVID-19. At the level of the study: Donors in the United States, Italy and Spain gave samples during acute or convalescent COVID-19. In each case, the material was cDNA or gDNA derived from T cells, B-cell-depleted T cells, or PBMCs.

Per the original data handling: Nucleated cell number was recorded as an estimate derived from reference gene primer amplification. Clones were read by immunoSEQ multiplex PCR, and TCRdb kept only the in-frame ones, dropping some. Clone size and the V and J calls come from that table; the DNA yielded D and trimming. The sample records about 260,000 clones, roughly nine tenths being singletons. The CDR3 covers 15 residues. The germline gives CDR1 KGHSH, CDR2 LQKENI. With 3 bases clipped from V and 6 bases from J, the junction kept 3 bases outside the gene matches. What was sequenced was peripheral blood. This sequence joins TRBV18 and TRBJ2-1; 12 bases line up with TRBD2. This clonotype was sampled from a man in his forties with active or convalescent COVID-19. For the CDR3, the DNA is TGTGCCAGCTCACCCGGACTAGCGGGATTCAATGAGCAGTTCTTC. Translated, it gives CASSPGLAGFNEQFF.